Included here is one T cell receptor (beta chain) sequence, with context. The antigen it binds to is not known. No base-level quality is on record; no much larger clone is a single base apart. This CDR3 is also generated by other DNA sequences in the sample. The source of the sample is a study of Ad26.COV2.S vaccination and SARS-CoV-2 variants (dated by TCRdb to the early 2020s). Broadly, across the study: Vaccine-arm donors came from COV1001, a multicentre, randomized, double-blind, placebo-controlled phase I-IIa trial of Ad26.COV2.S in healthy adults. Ad26.COV2.S was administered intramuscularly at 5 x 10^10 or 1 x 10^11 viral particles, either as a single shot or as two shots given 56 days apart. TCRbeta repertoire sequencing was used to assess the specificity and breadth of SARS-CoV-2-reactive T cell receptors after Ad26.COV2.S vaccination. The TCR-sequenced set comprised around 30 samples: around 20 Ad26.COV2.S vaccine recipients, 5 placebo recipients and 8 SARS-CoV-2 convalescent individuals. Trial participants were randomized into five groups of five: low-dose or high-dose Ad26.COV2.S given once or twice, or placebo on both occasions. Investigators did not know the trial group allocation while performing experiments and assessing outcomes.

The immunoSEQ Assay was the method used to sequence TCRbeta CDR3 regions. After extraction, genomic DNA underwent amplification by bias-controlled multiplex PCR, followed by high-throughput sequencing. The source study handled its data this way. To quantify the absolute abundance of every unique TCRbeta CDR3 region, sequences were collapsed and filtered. Usable DNA was measured by amplifying reference genes present in all nucleated cells, and TCRbeta template counts were normalized to that usable DNA to estimate T cell fraction. Repertoire TCRs were annotated as SARS-CoV-2-specific by exact matching of V gene, CDR3 amino acid sequence and J gene to a known reactive TCR set. The reference SARS-CoV-2 TCR set was derived from MIRA and filtered for enrichment in COVID-19-positive ImmuneCODE repertoires, a step that removed public or cross-reactive TCRs. Using the MIRA antigens, annotated TCRs were further analysed by specific ORF or by position within an ORF. Breadth was defined as annotated unique rearrangements over total unique productive rearrangements; depth was the summed frequency of those rearrangements. Two-sided Wilcoxon rank-sum tests were used to compare TCR breadth between groups. TCRdb carries this immuneACCESS record with in-frame sequences only. Its versions omit some clonotypes, under half of them owing to an unresolved V gene in the studies checked, with the rest unexplained. V, J and clone size are taken as reported in that table, and D and trimming were inferred from the DNA itself. This sample gives 350,000 to 500,000 clones in total; less than 95% of them show up just once. The ten largest account for under 4.5% of the sample.

The intended sense of this specimen's treatment or condition label: 15 to 20 received Ad26.COV2.S at low or high dose, single or two shots; 5 received placebo; per-sample allocation not given. Repertoires of vaccine and placebo recipients were sequenced from samples collected on day 63 after the first injection. Cohort 1b enrolled roughly 25 adults aged 18-55 years at a single site in Boston, USA, between 29 July and 7 August 2020. Ad26.COV2.S was a replication-incompetent adenovirus type 26 vector that expressed a prefusion-stabilized SARS-CoV-2 spike protein derived from the original Wuhan strain. Findings and caveats that apply to the study as a whole: Substantial breadth of spike-specific CD8+ and CD4+ T cell responses was reported after vaccination. The study was not powered to compare responses between vaccine doses or regimens. Ad26.COV2.S recipients had higher spike-specific TCR breadth than placebo recipients (P = 0.0014). According to the authors, total T cell responses may have been underestimated by the TCR breadth and depth analyses. Non-spike TCR breadth was comparable between vaccine and placebo recipients, consistent with the vaccine containing only spike.

V and J are truncated by 4 bases and 3 bases respectively, leaving an intervening sequence of 4 bases. Sequences SQVTM (CDR1) and ANQGSEA (CDR2) are obtained from the germline V gene. Inclusive of the bounding cysteine and phenylalanine, the CDR3 is 11 residues long. Only CDR3 DNA is held: 33 bases, read in frame from base 1. Material: peripheral blood, obtained in a trial of Ad26.COV2.S vaccine versus placebo. The chain is made from TRBV29-1 and TRBJ2-1, with no confidently assigned D gene. This sequence originates from a person aged 18-65 years who received the Ad26.COV2.S COVID-19 vaccine or a placebo. The CDR3 corresponds to CSVGSYNEQFF. The DNA sequence is given as TGCAGCGTTGGAAGCTACAATGAGCAGTTCTTC.